One TCR beta chain is described in this entry. Its antigen is not known. The V segment lost 2 bases and the J segment 0 bases; nucleotides outside the gene matches: 8. This CDR3 has 17 residues. Germline loops: CDR1 SGHRS, CDR2 YFSETQ. This sample is part of a study of radiotherapy plus CTLA-4 blockade in lung cancer. Whole-study results and caveats: Some TCR clones had been derived from tumors. These clones expanded in peripheral blood after radiotherapy plus ipilimumab.

Some clones are missing from TCRdb's copy, which holds only in-frame ones; the method was immunoSEQ multiplex PCR. This table has fewer than 45,000 clones, 75% to 90% appearing once. Specimen: peripheral blood, collected from a patient treated with radiotherapy plus ipilimumab. The V gene is TRBV5-1, the J gene TRBJ2-1; 7 bases are shared with TRBD2. The clonotype originates from a human donor with non-small cell lung cancer who had stable disease on radiotherapy plus ipilimumab. The CDR3 sequence: CASSFILGGSSYNEQFF. CDR3 DNA sequence: TGCGCCAGCAGCTTCATACTAGGCGGGAGCTCCTACAATGAGCAGTTCTTC. The variable domain in full, with the rest retrieved from reference TRBV5-1 and TRBJ2-1, is KAGVTQTPRYLIKTRGQQVTLSCSPISGHRSVSWYQQTPGQGLQFLFEYFSETQRNKGNFPGRFSGRQFSNSRSEMNVSTLELGDSALYLCASSFILGGSSYNEQFFGPGTRLTVL.